These 9 T cell receptor beta chains were sequenced from one sample in a study of cytomegalovirus exposure and HLA in healthy donors. The study ran its PCR with 60 Vbeta and 13 Jbeta primers. Measured with immunoSEQ multiplex PCR; TCRdb has only the in-frame clones, and not every one. The data show some 120,000 clones, around 80% seen once. The sequenced material came from PBMCs. These receptors were collected from a man over 45 in good health and CMV-seronegative.

The J gene is TRBJ2-1, the V gene TRBV18; 7 bases are a match to TRBD2. With V trimmed by 4 bases and J by 6 bases, 9 bases remained unmatched. The CDR3 runs 15 residues. Germline V CDR1 and CDR2: KGHSH, LQKENI. The CDR3 spells CASSLSVAGVNEQFF. In DNA, the CDR3 is TGTGCCAGCTCACTTTCCGTTGCGGGGGTCAATGAGCAGTTCTTC.

J is TRBJ1-1 and V is TRBV5-6; D not resolved. The CDR3 length is 13 residues. V gave up 6 bases and J gave up 4 bases, with 13 bases separating them. Germline V gene data show CDR1 as SGHDT and CDR2 as YYEEEE. CDR3 loop: CASTPEEVTEAFF. The CDR3 nucleotides read TGTGCCAGCACCCCTGAGGAGGTCACTGAAGCTTTCTTT.

The V gene is TRBV27, the J gene TRBJ2-7, with TRBD2 matching over 10 bases. V shed 1 base, J shed 3 bases, and the junction held 9 bases outside the gene matches. Germline CDR1 reads MNHEY; CDR2 reads SMNVEV (reference sequence). This CDR3 has 17 amino acids. The CDR3 sequence: CASSLWASGSMIYEQYF. The CDR3 coding sequence is TGTGCCAGCAGTTTATGGGCTAGCGGGAGTATGATCTACGAGCAGTACTTC.

The chain combines TRBV7-8 with TRBJ1-5; 10 nucleotides align to TRBD1. The V gene end was trimmed by 4 bases and the J gene end by 5 bases; junction bases not matched to a gene: 14. CDR1 is SGHVS and CDR2 is FQNEAQ in the germline V gene. The CDR3 spans 18 residues. The CDR3 is CASSSLLRGQGGDQPQHF. The DNA of the CDR3 is TGTGCCAGCAGCTCGCTTCTCAGAGGACAGGGGGGTGATCAGCCCCAGCATTTT. Full variable domain (rest looked up from reference TRBV7-8 and TRBJ1-5): GAGVSQSPRYKVAKRGQDVALRCDPISGHVSLFWYQQALGQGPEFLTYFQNEAQLDKSGLPSDRFFAERPEGSVSTLKIQRTQQEDSAVYLCASSSLLRGQGGDQPQHFGDGTRLSIL.

This clone was counted a single time. The genes are TRBV6-5 and TRBJ2-7; 9 bases match TRBD1. The V gene's germline CDR1 is MNHEY and CDR2 SVGAGI. The CDR3 totals 15 residues. V trimming: 6 bases; J trimming: 5 bases; junction bases outside the gene matches: 11. Here the CDR3 reads CASSRLGTGSHEQYF. The CDR3 DNA sequence: TGTGCCAGCAGCCGACTAGGGACAGGGTCCCACGAGCAGTACTTC.

A single count supports this clone. The chain has TRBV5-4 and TRBJ2-5, with D perhaps matching TRBD2 (5 bases). The CDR3 is made up of 13 amino acids. The germline CDR1 and CDR2 sequences are SGHNT and YYREEE (reference sequence). V was cut by 3 bases and J by 5 bases, with 11 bases left in between. CDR3 region: CASSSLRGETQYF. The CDR3 region has the DNA TGTGCCAGCAGCTCCTTAAGAGGGGAGACCCAGTACTTC. Based on the CDR3 plus reference TRBV5-4 and TRBJ2-5, the full variable domain is ETGVTQSPTHLIKTRGQQVTLRCSSQSGHNTVSWYQQALGQGPQFIFQYYREEENGRGNFPPRFSGLQFPNYSSELNVNALELDDSALYLCASSSLRGETQYFGPGTRLLVL.

The chain has TRBV4-3 and TRBJ2-5; 7 bases fit TRBD1. The DNA end lines up better with TRBJ2-7; the J call may be wrong. This CDR3 spans 15 amino acids. Germline V gene lookup returns CDR1 LGHNA and CDR2 YSLEER. The CDR3 region is CASSHSPGQSYEQYF. CDR3 nucleotide sequence: TGCGCCAGCAGCCACTCTCCGGGACAGTCCTACGAGCAGTACTTC.

The V call is TRBV9, the J call TRBJ2-5; TRBD2 agrees at 10 bases. Germline V gene lookup returns CDR1 SGDLS and CDR2 YYNGEE. The V gene end was trimmed by 0 bases and the J gene end by 0 bases; junction bases not matched to a gene: 5. This CDR3 spans 17 amino acids. The CDR3 is CASSVAQRGGYQETQYF. Written as DNA, the CDR3 is TGTGCCAGCAGCGTAGCCCAGCGGGGGGGGTACCAAGAGACCCAGTACTTC. Using reference TRBV9 and TRBJ2-5 for the parts outside the CDR3, the full variable domain is DSGVTQTPKHLITATGQRVTLRCSPRSGDLSVYWYQQSLDQGLQFLIQYYNGEERAKGNILERFSAQQFPDLHSELNLSSLELGDSALYFCASSVAQRGGYQETQYFGPGTRLLVL.

The J gene is TRBJ1-1, the V gene TRBV11-3; D remains unclear. Germline lookup yields CDR1 SGHNT and CDR2 YENEEA. Trimming removed 5 bases at V and 0 bases at J, with 7 bases between. This CDR3 has 13 amino acids. CDR3 protein: CASSRSVNTEAFF. Written as DNA, the CDR3 is TGTGCCAGCAGCCGTTCAGTGAACACTGAAGCTTTCTTT.